One and the same sample provided the 14 T cell receptor beta chains below, sequenced in a study of OX40 agonist ivuxolimab in advanced cancers. Some clones are missing from TCRdb's copy, which holds only in-frame ones; the method was immunoSEQ multiplex PCR. There are some 140,000 clones in the sample; more than 85% occur only once, and more than 1% lies in the top ten. Here the sequenced sample was CD4+ or CD8+ T cells sorted from blood, taken in a trial of the OX40 agonist ivuxolimab. These receptors came from an adult with an advanced solid tumor such as melanoma, head and neck, liver or kidney cancer.

This clone came up once. The genes are TRBV5-4 and TRBJ1-2; D is uncertain. Germline V gives CDR1 SGHNT, CDR2 YYREEE (reference sequence). Between the trimmed V and J ends, which lost 1 base and 2 bases, there was a span of 6 bases. The CDR3 has 13 residues. For the CDR3, the DNA is TGTGCCAGCAGCTTGACGGAGAACTATGGCTACACCTTC. The encoded protein is CASSLTENYGYTF.

This clone showed up just a few times. The chain carries TRBV18 and TRBJ1-1; the D is unclear. Trimming shortened V by 2 bases and J by 1 base, and 8 bases separated the two germline ends. In germline, CDR1 is KGHSH, CDR2 LQKENI. There are 14 residues in the CDR3. CDR3 region: CASSPAGSNTEAFF. The CDR3 DNA is TGTGCCAGCTCACCAGCAGGATCGAACACTGAAGCTTTCTTT.

The V and J genes are TRBV6-6 and TRBJ1-5; possibly TRBD1 for D (5 bases). The CDR3 is 16 residues long. The ends were cut back, 6 bases at V and 0 bases at J, with 15 bases in the middle. Germline V CDR1 and CDR2: MNHNY, SVGAGI (reference sequence). The CDR3 loop reads CASRGETFYSNQPQHF. CDR3 DNA: TGTGCCAGCAGAGGGGAAACCTTTTATAGCAATCAGCCCCAGCATTTT.

V is TRBV12-5 and J is TRBJ1-5; D unresolved. The CDR3 length is 11 residues. The germline V gene encodes CDR1 LGHNT and CDR2 FRNRAP. Trimming took 4 bases from V and 4 from J, leaving 2 bases between them. This chain's CDR3 is CASGWNQPQHF. CDR3 sequence (DNA): TGTGCTAGTGGTTGGAATCAGCCCCAGCATTTT.

The V and J genes are TRBV29-1 and TRBJ1-2; 7 bases are shared with TRBD1. In germline, CDR1 is SQVTM, CDR2 ANQGSEA. CDR3 length equals 14 residues. The J segment lost 2 bases and the V segment lost 3 bases, leaving 6 bases of the junction unmatched. CDR3 DNA sequence: TGCAGCGTTGAGGCCCCGGGACAGAACTATGGCTACACCTTC. Protein: CSVEAPGQNYGYTF.

This clone was observed a single time. DNA for the CDR3: TGCGCCAGCAGCCTGAACCCTCAGCTCCCGAACACTGAAGCTTTCTTT. Translated: CASSLNPQLPNTEAFF. This rearrangement joins TRBV4-3 to TRBJ1-1; the D is unclear. V lost 4 bases, J lost 1 base, and 16 bases lay in between. CDR3 length equals 16 residues. Germline V gene data show CDR1 as LGHNA and CDR2 as YSLEER.

The V call is TRBV28, the J call TRBJ1-1; 7 bases fit TRBD1. Trimming removed 8 bases from V and 3 bases from J; junction bases left unmatched: 12. Per the germline V gene, CDR1 is MDHEN and CDR2 is SYDVKM. The CDR3 runs to 15 residues. The CDR3: CASGPTGTSYTEAFF. The CDR3 bases are TGTGCCAGCGGCCCGACAGGGACTTCGTACACTGAAGCTTTCTTT.

The sample holds one count of this clone. The CDR3 spells CASSLYRGRGEKLFF. The CDR3 coding sequence is TGTGCCAGCAGCTTGTATAGGGGTCGGGGTGAAAAACTGTTTTTT. V is TRBV5-4 and J is TRBJ1-4; tentatively, D is TRBD1 (5 bases). Germline CDR1 reads SGHNT; CDR2 reads YYREEE (reference sequence). The CDR3 is 15 residues long. V lost 1 base, J lost 7 bases, and 14 bases lay in between.

The rearrangement links TRBV11-2 to TRBJ2-3; 7 nucleotides match TRBD1. Trimming took 1 base from V and 2 from J; bases not matched to a gene: 6. The CDR3 has 16 residues. Germline values: CDR1 SGHAT, CDR2 FQNNGV. The CDR3 loop reads CASSLVEGTATDTQYF. In DNA form, the CDR3 reads TGTGCCAGCAGCTTAGTTGAGGGGACAGCCACAGATACGCAGTATTTT.

CDR3 region: CASSLSLQGTDTQYF. Written as DNA, the CDR3 is TGTGCCAGCAGCTTGAGTCTGCAGGGCACAGATACGCAGTATTTT. The J gene is TRBJ2-3, the V gene TRBV5-6, with D unclear. Deletions cut 1 base from V and 1 base from J, with 10 bases between. CDR1 and CDR2 (germline): SGHDT, YYEEEE. The CDR3 totals 15 residues. Looking up the rest from reference TRBV5-6 and TRBJ2-3 gives the full variable domain: DAGVTQSPTHLIKTRGQQVTLRCSPKSGHDTVSWYQQALGQGPQFIFQYYEEEERQRGNFPDRFSGHQFPNYSSELNVNALLLGDSALYLCASSLSLQGTDTQYFGPGTRLTVL.

This chain uses TRBV11-3 with TRBJ1-1, with unresolved D. Germline CDR1 and CDR2: SGHNT and YENEEA. The CDR3 is 13 residues long. The ends were cut back, 4 bases at V and 9 bases at J, with 15 bases in the middle. The CDR3 region is CASSSSDGLKAFF. The CDR3 bases are TGTGCCAGCAGCTCTTCGGACGGTCTCAAAGCTTTCTTT.

The chain employs TRBV5-1 and TRBJ1-2, with D unresolved. Per germline, CDR1 SGHRS and CDR2 YFSETQ. This CDR3 contains 14 residues. Trimming took off 1 base at V and 6 bases at J, with 13 bases between the two ends. The CDR3 loop is CASSLSPVEDGYTF. The CDR3 DNA is TGCGCCAGCAGCTTGAGCCCCGTAGAGGATGGCTACACCTTC.

CDR3 sequence reads: CASSSPHRETSYEQYF. DNA of the CDR3: TGTGCCAGCAGCTCGCCGCACAGGGAGACCTCCTACGAGCAGTACTTC. The J gene is TRBJ2-7, the V gene TRBV5-4; maybe TRBD1 (6 bases). Trimming shortened V by 3 bases and J by 0 bases, and 16 bases separated the two germline ends. Per germline, CDR1 SGHNT and CDR2 YYREEE (reference sequence). The CDR3 spans 16 residues.

This clone occurred a few times. V usage is TRBV28 and J usage is TRBJ1-1, with unresolved D. V was cut by 2 bases and J by 6 bases, with 10 bases left in between. CDR3 length: 13 residues. Germline assignment: CDR1 MDHEN and CDR2 SYDVKM. The CDR3 loop is CASSLGRNPEAFF. CDR3 coding DNA: TGTGCCAGCAGTTTAGGGCGGAATCCTGAAGCTTTCTTT. Variable domain in full (rest from reference TRBV28 and TRBJ1-1): DVKVTQSSRYLVKRTGEKVFLECVQDMDHENMFWYRQDPGLGLRLIYFSYDVKMKEKGDIPEGYSVSREKKERFSLILESASTNQTSMYLCASSLGRNPEAFFGQGTRLTVV.